The sequence of this TCR beta chain was determined in a study of shared clonotypes between healthy human individuals. Sequenced by immunoSEQ multiplex PCR; TCRdb stores in-frame clones only, minus some. The sample lists roughly 2,300,000 clones; 85% to 95% were seen once. General study points: The naive CD4 repertoires of a few donors were compared, and roughly 5% of clonotypes were shared.

Germline CDR1 LNHNV, CDR2 YYDKDF (reference sequence). V was trimmed by 5 bases and J by 4 bases, leaving 4 bases between them. The CDR3 spans 11 residues. Notes on this clone: The antigen is unknown.

The sequence was obtained from a young man in good health. Some clones in this sample may be carry-over from other donors' samples. The sequencing sample was made of naive CD4+ T cells from PBMCs. Sample subset: CD45RA+ positively selected. The chain joins TRBV15 to TRBJ2-3; D gene unclear. The CDR3 spells CATSGADTQYF. The CDR3 DNA follows: TGTGCCACCAGCGGAGCAGATACGCAGTATTTT.